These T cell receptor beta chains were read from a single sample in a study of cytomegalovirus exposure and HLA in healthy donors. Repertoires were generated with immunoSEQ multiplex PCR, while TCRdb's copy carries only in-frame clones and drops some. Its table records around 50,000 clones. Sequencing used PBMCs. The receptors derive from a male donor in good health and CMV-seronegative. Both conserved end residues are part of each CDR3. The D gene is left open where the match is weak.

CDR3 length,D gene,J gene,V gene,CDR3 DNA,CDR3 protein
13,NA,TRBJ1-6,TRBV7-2,TGTGCCAGCAGCTCCCTAGCAGACTCACCCCTCCACTTT,CASSSLADSPLHF
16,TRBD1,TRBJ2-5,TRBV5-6,TGTGCCAGCAGCTTGACCGACAGGGTGACCCAAGAGACCCAGTACTTC,CASSLTDRVTQETQYF
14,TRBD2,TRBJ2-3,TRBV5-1,TGCGCCAGCACAGAGCGGGGCCGATCAGATACGCAGTATTTT,CASTERGRSDTQYF
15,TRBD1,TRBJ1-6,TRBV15,TGTGCCACCCATGCCGGAGGACAGGGGAATTCACCCCTCCACTTT,CATHAGGQGNSPLHF
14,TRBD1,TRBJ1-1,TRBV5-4,TGTGCCAGCAGCTTGGGACAGGGGGGCACTGAAGCTTTCTTT,CASSLGQGGTEAFF
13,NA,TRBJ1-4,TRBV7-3,TGTGCCAGCAGCACCGGACCGGGGGAAAAACTGTTTTTT,CASSTGPGEKLFF
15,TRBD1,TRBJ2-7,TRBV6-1,TGTGCCAGCAGTGAAGGGACAGGGCCCCCCTACGAGCAGTACTTC,CASSEGTGPPYEQYF
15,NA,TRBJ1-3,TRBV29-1,TGCAGCGTTGACGGAGTACAGGGTTCTGGAAACACCATATATTTT,CSVDGVQGSGNTIYF
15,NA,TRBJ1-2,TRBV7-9,TGTGCCAGCAGCTCAGTGGACAAGGCCCTCTATGGCTACACCTTC,CASSSVDKALYGYTF
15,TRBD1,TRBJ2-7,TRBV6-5,TGTGCCAGCAGCCGTCGACAGGGTAGGCCCTACGAGCAGTACTTC,CASSRRQGRPYEQYF
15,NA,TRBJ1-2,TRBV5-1,TGCGCCAGCAGCTCCCCTTCCCAGGGGAAGGCTGGCTACACCTTC,CASSSPSQGKAGYTF
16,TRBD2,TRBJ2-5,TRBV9,TGTGCCAGCAGCGTTAGTCCAGCGGGGGAGCAAGAGACCCAGTACTTC,CASSVSPAGEQETQYF
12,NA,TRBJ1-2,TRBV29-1,TGCAGCGGGGAGATAAACGGGTATGGCTACACCTTC,CSGEINGYGYTF
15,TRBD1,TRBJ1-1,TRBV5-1,TGCGCCAGCAGCTGGGGGTTGGTAGGGGGCCCTGAAGCTTTCTTT,CASSWGLVGGPEAFF
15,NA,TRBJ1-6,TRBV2,TGTGCCAGCAGTGGTGGACTGCCGGGGGATTCACCCCTCCACTTT,CASSGGLPGDSPLHF
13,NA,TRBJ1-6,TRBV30,TGTGCCTGGAAGATAGGAGGGAATTCACCCCTCCACTTT,CAWKIGGNSPLHF
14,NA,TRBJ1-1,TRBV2,TGTGCCAGCGGAGGCAGGCTTATGAACACTGAAGCTTTCTTT,CASGGRLMNTEAFF
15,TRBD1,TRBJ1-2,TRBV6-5,TGTGCCAGCAGTCGTCCCGGGACAGTTAACTATGGCTACACCTTC,CASSRPGTVNYGYTF
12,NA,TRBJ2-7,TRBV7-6,TGTGCCAGCAGCTTCCAGGGGAACGAGCAGTACTTC,CASSFQGNEQYF
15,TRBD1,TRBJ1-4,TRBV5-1,TGCGCCAGCAGCTTGAATACAGGGGCGGACGAAAAACTGTTTTTT,CASSLNTGADEKLFF
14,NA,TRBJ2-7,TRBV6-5,TGTGCCAGCAGTCCAGAACAGACCTCCTACGAGCAGTACTTC,CASSPEQTSYEQYF
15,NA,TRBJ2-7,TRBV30,TGTGCCGGGAGAGGGGGAGCAGGGGGGTCCTACGAGCAGTACTTC,CAGRGGAGGSYEQYF
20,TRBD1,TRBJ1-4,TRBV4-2,TGTGCCAGCAGCCAACGATCCGGGACAGTGAGAGGTGCTGGCGATGAAAAACTGTTTTTT,CASSQRSGTVRGAGDEKLFF
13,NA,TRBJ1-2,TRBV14,TGTGCCAGCAGCCAAGTCCGGGGGGATGGCTACACCTTC,CASSQVRGDGYTF
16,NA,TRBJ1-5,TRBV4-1,TGCGCCAGCAGCCAAGAATCAGGGGATAGCAATCAGCCCCAGCATTTT,CASSQESGDSNQPQHF
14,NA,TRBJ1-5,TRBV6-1,TGTGCCAGCAGTGGGGCAGGGCCCGATCAGCCCCAGCATTTT,CASSGAGPDQPQHF
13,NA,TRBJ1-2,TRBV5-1,TGCGCCAGCAGCTTGGGGACAGCCTATGGCTACACCTTC,CASSLGTAYGYTF
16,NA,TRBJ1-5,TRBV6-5,TGTGCCAGCAGTTACCGCTCATTGGGGGCGAATCAGCCCCAGCATTTT,CASSYRSLGANQPQHF
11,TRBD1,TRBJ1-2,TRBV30,TGTGCCTGGGACAGGGGCGCTGGCTACACCTTC,CAWDRGAGYTF
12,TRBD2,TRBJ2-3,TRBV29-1,TGCAGCGCACTGACTAGCAAAGATACGCAGTATTTT,CSALTSKDTQYF
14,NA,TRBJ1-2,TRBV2,TGTGCCAGCAGTGAAGGCCCCAGGGACTATGGCTACACCTTC,CASSEGPRDYGYTF
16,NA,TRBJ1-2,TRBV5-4,TGTGCCAGCAGCTTGGGAGGCATAGGGGGGGACTATGGCTACACCTTC,CASSLGGIGGDYGYTF
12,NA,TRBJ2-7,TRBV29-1,TGCAGCGCAGGGGAGAGCTCCTACGAGCAGTACTTC,CSAGESSYEQYF
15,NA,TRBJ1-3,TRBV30,TGTGCCTGGAGGCGTCTCCTCACCTCTGGAAACACCATATATTTT,CAWRRLLTSGNTIYF
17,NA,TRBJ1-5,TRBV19,TGTGCCGGGGGGGGCTATCAGAGGCAGGGTAAGAATCAGCCCCAGCATTTT,CAGGGYQRQGKNQPQHF
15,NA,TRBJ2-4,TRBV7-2,TGTGCCAGCAGCTCCCCCACGGTAGCCAAAAACATTCAGTACTTC,CASSSPTVAKNIQYF
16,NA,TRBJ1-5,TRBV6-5,TGTGCCAGCAGTTCTACCGGGAGGGGGTACAATCAGCCCCAGCATTTT,CASSSTGRGYNQPQHF
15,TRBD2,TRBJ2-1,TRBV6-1,TGTGCCAGCAGTGAAACTAGCGGGGGGGCGGATGAGCAGTTCTTC,CASSETSGGADEQFF